What follows are 30 T cell receptor beta chains derived from one specimen sequenced in a study of T-cell memory formation after mild COVID-19. Each CDR3 protein gets one entry after TCRdb re-called the 5' RACE reads with MiXCR. Of over 40,000 distinct CDR3 sequences in the sample, about 12% were seen once. Sequences were obtained from PBMCs or a T cell subset sorted from them (not recorded which). The receptors were gathered from a man aged 18 to 29 who had mild COVID-19 (a few samples of this study predate the infection). Cell type and time point are not known.

The chain is built from TRBV4-1 and TRBJ2-7; D is possibly TRBD2 (6 bases). CDR1 and CDR2 from the germline V gene are MGHRA and YSYEKL. The V end was cut by 1 base, the J end by 6 bases, with 13 bases between. The CDR3 contains 14 residues. CDR3 nucleotide sequence: TGCGCCAGCAGCCAAGTACGCCTCGGGGGCGAGCAGTACTTC. This translates into CASSQVRLGGEQYF.

CDR3 amino acids: CASSRRGGSSYNEQFF. CDR3 nucleotide sequence: TGTGCCAGCAGCCGCCGAGGAGGGTCGTCCTACAATGAGCAGTTCTTC. The genes are TRBV4-2 and TRBJ2-1; a weak D match, TRBD2 (6 bases). The CDR3 consists of 16 residues. CDR1 is LGHNA and CDR2 is YNFKEQ in the germline V gene. V shed 4 bases and J shed 1 base, with 14 bases lying between them.

This clonotype was seen repeatedly, ten times or more. The rearrangement uses TRBV12-5 and TRBJ1-1; D perhaps matches TRBD1 (6 bases). This CDR3 has 15 residues. Germline CDR1 is LGHNT and CDR2 is FRNRAP. The V end lost 5 bases, the J end lost 2 bases, and 15 bases lay between the germline ends. The CDR3 region is CASGLHRDLNTEAFF. DNA for the CDR3: TGTGCTAGTGGTCTCCACAGGGATCTAAACACTGAAGCTTTCTTT. The full variable domain, in which reference TRBV12-5 and TRBJ1-1 provide the parts outside the CDR3, is DARVTQTPRHKVTEMGQEVTMRCQPILGHNTVFWYRQTMMQGLELLAYFRNRAPLDDSGMPKDRFSAEMPDATLATLKIQPSEPRDSAVYFCASGLHRDLNTEAFFGQGTRLTVV.

This clonotype was observed a handful of times. CDR3 sequence: CASSSDRNEKLFF. The CDR3 DNA follows: TGTGCCAGCAGCTCGGACAGGAATGAAAAACTGTTTTTT. V is TRBV7-2 and J is TRBJ1-4; 7 nucleotides match TRBD1. Germline trimming cut 4 bases from V and 5 bases from J; bases unmatched to any gene: 1. This CDR3 is built from 13 residues. Germline lookup yields CDR1 SGHTA and CDR2 FQGNSA.

This clonotype was counted once. This rearrangement joins TRBV18 to TRBJ1-5, with a weak D call TRBD1 (6 bases). The germline V and J ends were trimmed by 4 bases and 6 bases, with 16 bases remaining between them. The CDR3 consists of 15 residues. CDR1 and CDR2 from the germline V gene are KGHSH and LQKENI. Here the CDR3 DNA reads TGTGCCAGCTCACAACGGGGGGCAGTTCGTCAGCCCCAGCATTTT. It translates to CASSQRGAVRQPQHF.

This clonotype showed up many times. The chain has TRBV7-3 and TRBJ2-1; the D gene is possibly TRBD2 (6 bases). This CDR3 has 16 residues. Germline V gene sequence: CDR1 SGHTA, CDR2 FQGTGA. V lost 0 bases to trimming and J lost 0 bases, with 9 bases between them. This chain's CDR3 is CASSLTRDNSYNEQFF. In DNA, the CDR3 is TGTGCCAGCAGCTTAACGCGGGATAACTCCTACAATGAGCAGTTCTTC.

This clonotype was recorded at least ten times. The chain is built from TRBV12-3 or TRBV12-4 and TRBJ2-1; D is unresolved. Trimming shortened V by 2 bases and J by 8 bases, and 4 bases separated the two germline ends. This CDR3 region has 11 residues. The CDR3 here is CASSLIDEQFF. CDR3 DNA sequence: TGTGCCAGCAGTTTAATTGATGAGCAGTTCTTC.

The chain recombines TRBV15 with TRBJ1-5, with a tentative D call TRBD1 (5 bases). Germline V gene sequence: CDR1 LNHNV, CDR2 YYDKDF (reference sequence). The V and J ends lost 1 base and 3 bases respectively, with 10 bases between them. The CDR3 runs 15 residues. The chain's CDR3 is CATSRGGGYNQPQHF. CDR3 DNA sequence: TGTGCCACCAGCAGAGGGGGGGGATACAATCAGCCCCAGCATTTT.

This clonotype came up many times. This chain joins TRBV4-1 and TRBJ2-7; D is undetermined. Trimming pared 1 base from V and 1 base from J, leaving 5 bases between. The CDR3 contains 13 residues. Germline-derived CDR1 and CDR2 are MGHRA and YSYEKL. The CDR3 DNA sequence: TGCGCCAGCAGCCAAGTCGGATCCTACGAGCAGTACGTC. This encodes CASSQVGSYEQYV.

In this sample, this clonotype turned up many times. V usage is TRBV5-1 and J usage is TRBJ2-1; maybe TRBD2 (6 bases). V was trimmed by 1 base and J by 3 bases, leaving 14 bases between them. Looked up from germline, CDR1 is SGHRS and CDR2 is YFSETQ. The CDR3 covers 16 residues. In nucleotides, the CDR3 is TGCGCCAGCAGCTTGTTCCCCCGGGGGAACTACAATGAGCAGTTCTTC. Translating gives CASSLFPRGNYNEQFF.

There are many counts of this clonotype. The rearrangement links TRBV7-9 to TRBJ2-1; 16 bases align to TRBD2. The CDR3 is 16 amino acids. Trimming at V came to 6 bases and at J to 10 bases, leaving 9 bases not matched to a gene. Germline V gives CDR1 SEHNR, CDR2 FQNEAQ (reference sequence). CDR3 sequence reads: CASRTGLAGGRGEQFF. CDR3 coding DNA: TGTGCCAGCAGAACGGGACTAGCGGGGGGGCGCGGGGAGCAGTTCTTC.

The V and J genes are TRBV4-3 and TRBJ1-4, with D hard to call. With 4 bases removed from V and 3 bases from J, the gap between germline ends came to 30 bases. CDR3 length: 21 amino acids. Per germline, CDR1 LGHNA and CDR2 YSLEER. In DNA form, the CDR3 reads TGCGCCAGCAGCCTTTCCCAGTCTGGTGTATTCACGTCGATTGCTAATGAAAAACTGTTTTTT. Amino acids: CASSLSQSGVFTSIANEKLFF.

The chain joins TRBV7-3 to TRBJ1-1, with D perhaps matching TRBD1 (5 bases). The CDR3 extends over 14 amino acids. Trimming removed 0 bases at V and 3 bases at J, with 8 bases between. Germline assignment: CDR1 SGHTA and CDR2 FQGTGA. DNA for the CDR3: TGTGCCAGCAGCTTAACTATAGGGGACACTGAAGCTTTCTTT. Protein sequence: CASSLTIGDTEAFF.

The chain links TRBV7-2 to TRBJ2-1, with TRBD2 matching 8 bases. The CDR3 covers 15 residues. After removal of 3 bases from V and 7 bases from J, the junction contained 8 bases not matched to a gene. The germline V gene encodes CDR1 SGHTA and CDR2 FQGNSA. The CDR3 sequence: CASSFPRGAVNEQFF. The CDR3 region has the DNA TGTGCCAGCAGCTTTCCGCGGGGGGCCGTGAATGAGCAGTTCTTC. The full variable domain, completed using reference TRBV7-2 and TRBJ2-1, is GAGVSQSPSNKVTEKGKDVELRCDPISGHTALYWYRQSLGQGLEFLIYFQGNSAPDKSGLPSDRFSAERTGGSVSTLTIQRTQQEDSAVYLCASSFPRGAVNEQFFGPGTRLTVL.

This clonotype has a count of ten or more. The chain recombines TRBV6-2 or TRBV6-3 with TRBJ2-5; maybe TRBD1 (6 bases). Germline CDR1 is MNHEY and CDR2 is SVGEGT. The CDR3 totals 14 residues. V lost 5 bases and J lost 5, with 15 bases in between. The CDR3 sequence: CASSPEGGRETQYF. Here the CDR3 DNA reads TGTGCCAGCAGTCCCGAAGGGGGTAGGGAGACCCAGTACTTC.

This clonotype has more than one count but fewer than ten. This chain uses TRBV6-5 with TRBJ1-2; 8 bases line up with TRBD1. The CDR3 loop spans 14 amino acids. Looked up from germline, CDR1 is MNHEY and CDR2 is SVGAGI. Trimming took 8 bases from V and 3 from J; bases not matched to a gene: 8. CDR3 nucleotide sequence: TGTGCCAGCCGTCGACAGGGGCATGACTATGGCTACACCTTC. The encoded protein is CASRRQGHDYGYTF.

About this clonotype: One junction end disagrees with the germline gene, perhaps due to a read error. The rearrangement joins TRBV6-5 to TRBJ1-4; D ambiguous. Germline CDR1 is MNHEY and CDR2 is SVGAGI. The CDR3 has 13 residues. Written as DNA, the CDR3 is TGTGCCAGCAGTTACTCGGCTAAGGAAAAACTGTTTTTT. Protein product: CASSYSAKEKLFF.

This clonotype was counted only a few times. This chain uses TRBV10-3 with TRBJ2-5; 10 bases are shared with TRBD2. J gave up 4 bases and V 4 bases, and 9 bases lay outside the gene matches. CDR3 length: 16 amino acids. Germline-derived CDR1 and CDR2 are ENHRY and SYGVKD. The DNA of the CDR3 is TGTGCCATCAGTGGCGGGAGCGGGGGGGCCTTAGAGACCCAGTACTTC. Protein sequence: CAISGGSGGALETQYF.

V is TRBV27 and J is TRBJ1-2; 8 nucleotides align to TRBD1. Trimming cost V 5 bases and J 3 bases; bases outside gene matches: 2. This CDR3 region has 13 residues. Germline lookup yields CDR1 MNHEY and CDR2 SMNVEV (reference sequence). The CDR3 sequence: CASSATGDYGYTF. CDR3 coding DNA: TGTGCCAGCAGTGCGACAGGGGACTATGGCTACACCTTC.

This clonotype has more than one count but fewer than ten. V gene TRBV18 combines with J gene TRBJ2-6; 8 bases are shared with TRBD1. This CDR3 region has 16 residues. CDR1 and CDR2 (germline): KGHSH, LQKENI. With 4 bases clipped from V and 2 bases from J, the junction kept 4 bases outside the gene matches. CDR3 DNA: TGTGCCAGCTCACTACGGACAGGGCCTGGGGCCAACGTCCTGACTTTC. Translated, it gives CASSLRTGPGANVLTF.

J is TRBJ1-2 and V is TRBV14; D is undetermined. Per the germline V gene, CDR1 is SGHDN and CDR2 is FVKESK. The CDR3 sequence is 13 residues long. Trimming removed 3 bases from V and 7 bases from J, with 12 bases in between. Here the CDR3 DNA reads TGTGCCAGCAGCCATGACCTTATCAGTGGCTACACCTTC. It yields the protein CASSHDLISGYTF.

A few counts support this clonotype. The chain has TRBV6-4 and TRBJ2-7, with D hard to call. Germline lookup yields CDR1 MRHNA and CDR2 SNTAGT. This CDR3 spans 12 amino acids. The V end was cut by 2 bases, the J end by 2 bases, with 4 bases between. The CDR3 bases are TGTGCCAGCAGTGACGGGACCTACGAGCAGTACGTC. Protein product: CASSDGTYEQYV.

This clonotype was seen only a few times. The chain recombines TRBV9 with TRBJ2-5; TRBD2 might be the D (6 bases). The CDR3 sequence is 16 residues long. V lost 0 bases and J 4 bases, leaving 16 bases between the germline ends. Per germline, CDR1 SGDLS and CDR2 YYNGEE. CDR3 DNA: TGTGCCAGCAGCGTAGCTGCTAGCGCGGGCGGAGAGACCCAGTACTTC. Encoded protein: CASSVAASAGGETQYF.

This clonotype was observed many times. The CDR3: CASTPFKGTYNEQFF. CDR3 in DNA: TGTGCCAGCACCCCGTTTAAAGGAACGTACAATGAGCAGTTCTTC. The chain recombines TRBV2 with TRBJ2-1, with D unclear. Germline CDR1 and CDR2: SNHLY and FYNNEI. The CDR3 covers 15 residues. The germline V and J ends were trimmed by 7 bases and 4 bases, with 17 bases remaining between them.

The V call is TRBV11-3, the J call TRBJ2-3; the match to TRBD1 covers 7 bases. Per the germline V gene, CDR1 is SGHNT and CDR2 is YENEEA. Losses at the gene ends were 5 bases for V and 8 bases for J; bases not matched to a gene: 13. CDR3 length: 15 amino acids. CDR3 DNA sequence: TGTGCCAGCAGCCGGGACCGGGACAGCGTGGGTACGCAGTATTTT. This translates into CASSRDRDSVGTQYF.

This clonotype appeared a few times. The chain has TRBV14 and TRBJ2-5; 8 bases are shared with TRBD1. Germline V CDR1 and CDR2: SGHDN, FVKESK. This CDR3 is built from 14 residues. J was trimmed by 5 bases and V by 3 bases; bases with no gene match: 5. The CDR3 reads CASSQRRGHETQYF. The CDR3 DNA reads TGTGCCAGCAGCCAGCGCAGGGGGCACGAGACCCAGTACTTC.

This clonotype was observed a few times. The chain combines TRBV28 with TRBJ2-7, with 8 positions matching TRBD2. The CDR3 is 13 residues long. Germline-derived CDR1 and CDR2 are MDHEN and SYDVKM. With V trimmed by 6 bases and J by 3 bases, 4 bases remained unmatched. Here the CDR3 reads CASSSGGVYEQYV. For the CDR3, the DNA is TGTGCCAGCAGCTCGGGGGGGGTCTACGAGCAGTACGTC.

This clonotype was seen many times. The rearrangement uses TRBV5-1 and TRBJ2-5, with 8 bases fitting TRBD2. Per the germline V gene, CDR1 is SGHRS and CDR2 is YFSETQ. V dropped 7 bases and J dropped 3; count of bases not matched to a gene: 11. CDR3 length: 15 amino acids. The CDR3 DNA reads as TGCGCCAGCGCCGCCGGAACTAGCGGTGAAGAGACCCAGTACTTC. It translates to CASAAGTSGEETQYF.

This clonotype appeared many times. CDR3 region: CASSLRVRTLPTSNQPQHF. The CDR3 DNA sequence: TGCGCCAGCAGCCTCAGGGTTAGGACTCTTCCTACTAGCAATCAGCCCCAGCATTTT. The rearrangement uses TRBV4-3 and TRBJ1-5, with D possibly matching TRBD1 (5 bases). The CDR3 runs 19 residues. Germline CDR1 and CDR2: LGHNA and YSLEER. The V gene lost 4 bases and the J gene lost 0 bases, with 22 bases spanning the gap.

This clonotype was counted between two and nine times. The CDR3 protein is CASSWDDGGNQPQHF. CDR3 coding DNA: TGTGCCAGCAGCTGGGACGATGGGGGCAATCAGCCCCAGCATTTT. The chain recombines TRBV6-2 or TRBV6-3 with TRBJ1-5; D might be TRBD1 (5 bases). The V end lost 6 bases, the J end lost 2 bases, and 14 bases lay between the germline ends. CDR3 size: 15 residues. Germline lookup yields CDR1 MNHEY and CDR2 SVGEGT.